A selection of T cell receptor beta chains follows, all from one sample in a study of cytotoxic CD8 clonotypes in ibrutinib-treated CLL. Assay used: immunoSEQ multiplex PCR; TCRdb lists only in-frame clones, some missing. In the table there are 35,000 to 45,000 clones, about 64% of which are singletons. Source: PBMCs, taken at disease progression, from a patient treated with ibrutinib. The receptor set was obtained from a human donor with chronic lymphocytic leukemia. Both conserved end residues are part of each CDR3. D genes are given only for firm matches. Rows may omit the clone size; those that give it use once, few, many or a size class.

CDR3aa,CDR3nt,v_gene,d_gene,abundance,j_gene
CASSYDWENTEAFF,TGTGCCAGCAGTTACGATTGGGAGAACACTGAAGCTTTCTTT,TRBV6-5,.,.,TRBJ1-1
CASSTPQYNEQFF,TGTGCCAGCAGCACTCCCCAATACAATGAGCAGTTCTTC,TRBV5-4,.,few,TRBJ2-1
CASSLAGTSGAEQYF,TGTGCCAGCAGCTTAGCCGGGACTAGCGGGGCTGAGCAGTACTTC,TRBV5-4,TRBD2,.,TRBJ2-7
CASSEALFGRSSGANVLTF,TGTGCCAGCAGTGAAGCGCTTTTTGGGCGAAGCTCTGGGGCCAACGTCCTGACTTTC,TRBV2,.,once,TRBJ2-6
CAISETRQGPSTGELFF,TGTGCCATCAGTGAGACTCGACAGGGTCCCAGCACCGGGGAGCTGTTTTTT,TRBV10-3,TRBD1,.,TRBJ2-2
CASSIQGRGRADTQYF,TGTGCCAGTAGTATCCAAGGCAGGGGGCGCGCAGATACGCAGTATTTT,TRBV19,TRBD1,.,TRBJ2-3
CASSLGTALFYGYTF,TGTGCCAGCAGCCTGGGGACAGCCCTCTTCTATGGCTACACCTTC,TRBV9,TRBD1,.,TRBJ1-2
CASSLAVGKVDEAFF,TGTGCCAGCAGCTTAGCTGTGGGGAAGGTCGATGAAGCTTTCTTT,TRBV7-9,.,few,TRBJ1-1
CAISESAGPQGRPYTGYTF,TGTGCCATCAGTGAGTCGGCAGGCCCCCAAGGCCGACCTTATACCGGCTACACCTTC,TRBV10-3,.,.,TRBJ1-2
CASSRKVTSEAFF,TGTGCCAGCAGCCGAAAGGTGACGAGTGAAGCTTTCTTT,TRBV14,.,.,TRBJ1-1
CASSDTDTLNTGELFF,TGTGCCAGCAGTGACACGGACACCCTGAACACCGGGGAGCTGTTTTTT,TRBV6-1,.,.,TRBJ2-2
CASSFGAGASYEQYF,TGTGCCAGCAGTTTCGGGGCAGGGGCATCCTACGAGCAGTACTTC,TRBV27,.,.,TRBJ2-7
CSARSVQEGGYTF,TGCAGCGCTCGGTCGGTTCAGGAGGGCGGCTACACCTTC,TRBV29-1,.,.,TRBJ1-2
CASSRDRGTEAFF,TGTGCCAGCAGTCGAGACAGGGGGACTGAAGCTTTCTTT,TRBV2,TRBD1,.,TRBJ1-1